The 22 T cell receptor beta chains listed next were all sequenced from one sample in a study of T-cell reconstitution after alpha-beta-depleted transplantation in children. Unique molecular identifiers tagged the TCRbeta library. TCRdb recomputed calls from the PCR reads with MiXCR, one row per CDR3 protein. Altogether about 540,000 distinct CDR3 sequences are present, about a sixth being singletons, with the ten largest covering 2.5% to 3.5%. The sequenced sample was PBMCs from the stem cell graft donor, obtained from the stem cell graft. These receptor sequences come from a human donor who donated a stem cell graft to a child with acute lymphoblastic leukemia.

This clonotype was counted a few times. DNA of the CDR3: TGCGCCAGCAGCTTCTGGGACGGAGAGCAGTTCTTC. Residues: CASSFWDGEQFF. V usage is TRBV5-1 and J usage is TRBJ2-1; D might be TRBD1 or TRBD2, each matching 5 bases. The CDR3 loop spans 12 amino acids. V dropped 2 bases and J dropped 10 bases, with 10 bases sitting between them. Germline-derived CDR1 and CDR2 are SGHRS and YFSETQ.

This chain uses TRBV29-1 with TRBJ1-2; no clear D gene. The V gene lost 0 bases and the J gene lost 10 bases, with 9 bases spanning the gap. There are 11 residues in the CDR3. Germline assignment: CDR1 SQVTM and CDR2 ANQGSEA. The CDR3 sequence is CSVEDVVTYTF. CDR3 in DNA: TGCAGCGTTGAAGATGTAGTGACCTACACCTTC.

This clonotype was seen only a few times. The rearrangement uses TRBV3-1 and TRBJ2-1; 7 positions agree with TRBD2. Germline values: CDR1 LGHDT, CDR2 YNNKEL (reference sequence). This CDR3 region has 16 residues. V was clipped by 0 bases and J by 3 bases; unmatched bases: 5. CDR3 amino acids: CASSQDPLAVYNEQFF. For the CDR3, the DNA is TGTGCCAGCAGCCAAGATCCCCTAGCGGTCTACAATGAGCAGTTCTTC.

This clonotype appeared a few times. J is TRBJ2-5 and V is TRBV20-1; 14 nucleotides align to TRBD2. Losses at the gene ends were 0 bases for V and 5 bases for J; bases not matched to a gene: 2. The CDR3 runs to 15 residues. CDR1 is DFQATT and CDR2 is SNEGSKA in the germline V gene (reference sequence). The CDR3 is CSARDRLAGGETQYF. CDR3 sequence (DNA): TGCAGTGCTAGAGATCGACTAGCGGGAGGGGAGACCCAGTACTTC.

The V gene is TRBV4-2, the J gene TRBJ2-3, with D uncertain. With 8 bases removed from V and 4 bases from J, the gap between germline ends came to 16 bases. This CDR3 spans 14 amino acids. Looked up from germline, CDR1 is LGHNA and CDR2 is YNFKEQ. DNA of the CDR3: TGTGCCAGCGGCGAACAAAGGCTCTCAGATACGCAGTATTTT. It translates to CASGEQRLSDTQYF.

This clonotype showed up many times. The chain is built from TRBV29-1 and TRBJ2-1, with a weak D call TRBD2 (6 bases). The CDR3 contains 15 residues. The V gene lost 8 bases and the J gene lost 5 bases, with 22 bases spanning the gap. CDR1 SQVTM and CDR2 ANQGSEA come from the germline V gene. The CDR3, as DNA: TGCAGCACTTGGGACTCCTTCGGCGATGACAATGAGCAGTTCTTC. This encodes CSTWDSFGDDNEQFF.

This clonotype was detected only a few times. The CDR3, as DNA: TGCAGCGTAACCGGGCCTCGCGGGGCAGATACGCAGTATTTT. Its translation is CSVTGPRGADTQYF. The chain joins TRBV29-1 to TRBJ2-3, with a weak D call TRBD2 (6 bases). Trimming removed 6 bases at V and 4 bases at J, with 17 bases between. From germline, CDR1 is SQVTM and CDR2 ANQGSEA. The CDR3 spans 14 residues.

The chain has TRBV19 and TRBJ1-5; D is undetermined. The germline V gene encodes CDR1 LNHDA and CDR2 SQIVND (reference sequence). The V end was cut by 3 bases, the J end by 4 bases, with 10 bases between. This CDR3 is 14 amino acids long. CDR3 region: CASSMFPGNQPQHF. CDR3 sequence (DNA): TGTGCCAGTAGTATGTTCCCTGGGAATCAGCCCCAGCATTTT.

This clonotype was detected only a few times. The CDR3 DNA is TGTGCCAGCAGCCTCAAAGACAGGGGGCTGGACCAGTTCTTC. Protein: CASSLKDRGLDQFF. The V and J genes are TRBV12-3 or TRBV12-4 and TRBJ2-1, with 10 bases fitting TRBD1. This CDR3 has 14 amino acids. Unmatched junction bases numbered 12, after V lost 6 bases and J lost 13 bases.

This clonotype was detected many times. The V call is TRBV5-1, the J call TRBJ2-7; D remains unclear. Germline CDR1 SGHRS, CDR2 YFSETQ. With 2 bases removed from V and 0 bases from J, the gap between germline ends came to 12 bases. The CDR3 length is 15 residues. CDR3 nucleotides: TGCGCCAGCAGCTTTACTTTCGTGAGCTCCTACGAGCAGTACTTC. Its translation is CASSFTFVSSYEQYF.

A few counts support this clonotype. The chain has TRBV5-1 and TRBJ2-7; 9 nucleotides agree with TRBD2. The CDR3 extends over 15 amino acids. With V trimmed by 5 bases and J by 0 bases, 6 bases remained unmatched. Germline V gene sequence: CDR1 SGHRS, CDR2 YFSETQ. CDR3 protein: CASRQGLADSYEQYF. The CDR3 bases are TGCGCCAGCAGACAGGGACTAGCCGACTCCTACGAGCAGTACTTC. The whole variable domain, filled in from reference TRBV5-1 and TRBJ2-7, reads KAGVTQTPRYLIKTRGQQVTLSCSPISGHRSVSWYQQTPGQGLQFLFEYFSETQRNKGNFPGRFSGRQFSNSRSEMNVSTLELGDSALYLCASRQGLADSYEQYFGPGTRLTVT.

This chain connects TRBV29-1 to TRBJ1-1, with D hard to call. V was clipped by 4 bases and J by 1 base, with 10 bases between them. The germline V gene has CDR1 SQVTM and CDR2 ANQGSEA. The CDR3 has 13 amino acids. CDR3 sequence: CSVGDWKNTEAFF. The CDR3, as DNA: TGCAGCGTTGGTGACTGGAAGAACACTGAAGCTTTCTTT.

The chain has TRBV27 and TRBJ1-3; D is unresolved. The CDR3 covers 16 residues. The germline V and J ends were trimmed by 3 bases and 0 bases, with 12 bases remaining between them. Per the germline V gene, CDR1 is MNHEY and CDR2 is SMNVEV (reference sequence). The CDR3 region is CASSFLMNLSGNTIYF. The DNA for the CDR3 is TGTGCCAGCAGTTTCCTTATGAACCTCTCTGGAAACACCATATATTTT.

This clonotype was counted a few times. This chain links TRBV7-2 with TRBJ2-7, with D unresolved. The CDR3 length is 14 residues. CDR1 is SGHTA and CDR2 is FQGNSA in the germline V gene. V was shortened by 1 base and J by 3 bases, with 10 bases between the two germline ends. CDR3 DNA sequence: TGTGCCAGCAGCTTAGAGTTCGCCGACTACGAGCAGTACTTC. Its protein is CASSLEFADYEQYF.

This rearrangement joins TRBV6-1 to TRBJ2-7; TRBD2 is a possible D gene (6 bases). Germline V CDR1 and CDR2: MNHNS, SASEGT. V was trimmed by 10 bases and J by 0 bases, leaving 13 bases between them. The CDR3 has 13 amino acids. The CDR3 sequence: CAKGLSSSYEQYF. CDR3 DNA sequence: TGTGCCAAGGGACTCTCGAGCTCCTACGAGCAGTACTTC.

The J gene is TRBJ1-1, the V gene TRBV12-3 or TRBV12-4, with D perhaps TRBD1 (5 bases). This CDR3 contains 15 residues. V was trimmed by 10 bases and J by 7 bases, leaving 25 bases between them. Here the CDR3 reads CATRLAGTARGEAFF. In nucleotides, the CDR3 is TGTGCCACTCGACTTGCCGGGACGGCGAGGGGTGAAGCTTTCTTT.

The chain combines TRBV7-9 with TRBJ2-1, with TRBD2 matching over 9 bases. This CDR3 region has 16 residues. The germline CDR1 and CDR2 sequences are SEHNR and FQNEAQ (reference sequence). Trimming took 5 bases from V and 9 from J; bases not matched to a gene: 14. In nucleotides, the CDR3 is TGTGCCAGCAGCGGGGGGACTAGCCCTAGTTGGGGTGAGCAGTTCTTC. Translating gives CASSGGTSPSWGEQFF. Using reference TRBV7-9 and TRBJ2-1 for the parts outside the CDR3, the full variable domain is DTGVSQNPRHKITKRGQNVTFRCDPISEHNRLYWYRQTLGQGPEFLTYFQNEAQLEKSRLLSDRFSAERPKGSFSTLEIQRTEQGDSAMYLCASSGGTSPSWGEQFFGPGTRLTVL.

The chain links TRBV7-9 to TRBJ1-2; 7 positions match TRBD1. CDR3 length: 16 residues. Germline lookup yields CDR1 SEHNR and CDR2 FQNEAQ (reference sequence). Trimming took 5 bases from V and 6 from J; bases not matched to a gene: 15. The CDR3 is CASSPRTRGPLHGYTF. CDR3 nucleotide sequence: TGTGCCAGCAGCCCGCGAACAAGGGGGCCTCTGCATGGCTACACCTTC.

The V call is TRBV12-3 or TRBV12-4, the J call TRBJ2-1; perhaps D is TRBD1 or TRBD2 (5 bases each). CDR3 length equals 16 residues. V was clipped by 5 bases and J by 5 bases, with 19 bases between them. The CDR3 sequence is CASSGGRRRKHNEQFF. CDR3 sequence (DNA): TGTGCCAGCAGTGGGGGACGCCGCAGAAAGCACAATGAGCAGTTCTTC.

The chain is built from TRBV9 and TRBJ1-1, with no clear D. Trimming pared 0 bases from V and 0 bases from J, leaving 6 bases between. There are 14 residues in the CDR3. The germline V gene has CDR1 SGDLS and CDR2 YYNGEE. In DNA, the CDR3 is TGTGCCAGCAGCGTAGAATGGGTGAACACTGAAGCTTTCTTT. Protein product: CASSVEWVNTEAFF. Drawing the rest from reference TRBV9 and TRBJ1-1, the complete variable domain is DSGVTQTPKHLITATGQRVTLRCSPRSGDLSVYWYQQSLDQGLQFLIQYYNGEERAKGNILERFSAQQFPDLHSELNLSSLELGDSALYFCASSVEWVNTEAFFGQGTRLTVV.

This sequence joins TRBV9 and TRBJ2-7, with D uncertain. Trimming took 0 bases from V and 0 from J, leaving 10 bases between them. Germline CDR1 reads SGDLS; CDR2 reads YYNGEE. The CDR3 extends over 15 amino acids. DNA of the CDR3: TGTGCCAGCAGCGTAGGAAGCGAATCCTCCTACGAGCAGTACTTC. This encodes CASSVGSESSYEQYF.

The chain combines TRBV5-1 with TRBJ2-7; possibly TRBD2 for D (6 bases). The CDR3 is 15 amino acids. Deletions cut 4 bases from V and 1 base from J, with 15 bases between. Germline V gene lookup returns CDR1 SGHRS and CDR2 YFSETQ. The CDR3 DNA is TGCGCCAGCAGCCCGGAGTGGCTAGCGTCCTACGAGCAGTACTTC. Translation gives CASSPEWLASYEQYF.